What follows are 15 T cell receptor beta chains derived from one specimen sequenced in a study of blood T cell repertoires in COVID-19. TCRdb keeps only in-frame clones here, not all; method: immunoSEQ multiplex PCR. Here the sample spans 300,000 or so clones, around 89% being singletons. Material for sequencing was peripheral blood. The origin of the receptors is a man aged 18 to 30 who had recovered from COVID-19.

This clone showed up just a few times. The rearrangement uses TRBV16 and TRBJ1-2; 7 nucleotides match TRBD1. The CDR3 has 14 amino acids. The trim removed 4 bases at V and 3 bases at J, leaving 5 bases unmatched. Germline V gives CDR1 KGHSY, CDR2 FQNENV. CDR3 coding DNA: TGTGCCAGCAGCCCGCGACAGGGCCACTATGGCTACACCTTC. This gives the protein CASSPRQGHYGYTF. Looking up the rest from reference TRBV16 and TRBJ1-2 gives the full variable domain: GEEVAQTPKHLVRGEGQKAKLYCAPIKGHSYVFWYQQVLKNEFKFLISFQNENVFDETGMPKERFSAKCLPNSPCSLEIQATKLEDSAVYFCASSPRQGHYGYTFGSGTRLTVV.

The gene calls are TRBV7-6 and TRBJ2-2, with 9 bases aligning to TRBD1. V lost 3 bases to trimming and J lost 7 bases; unmatched junction nucleotides: 12. The germline CDR1 and CDR2 sequences are SGHVS and FNYEAQ. This CDR3 is 17 amino acids long. In nucleotides, the CDR3 is TGTGCCAGCAGCTTGGGGACCGGGACAGGGTTGGTCGGGGAGCTGTTTTTT. The encoded protein is CASSLGTGTGLVGELFF.

The V and J genes are TRBV6-1 and TRBJ2-5; 8 positions agree with TRBD1. Germline V gene lookup returns CDR1 MNHNS and CDR2 SASEGT. The CDR3 has 15 amino acids. The trim removed 3 bases at V and 5 bases at J, leaving 8 bases unmatched. The CDR3 loop reads CASSDGRGRVETQYF. The CDR3, as DNA: TGTGCCAGCAGTGATGGCAGGGGGCGAGTTGAGACCCAGTACTTC.

This clone has a handful of counts. CDR3 residues: CASSISGGAGNQPQHF. Here the CDR3 DNA reads TGTGCCAGCAGCATAAGTGGTGGGGCGGGAAATCAGCCCCAGCATTTT. The J gene is TRBJ1-5, the V gene TRBV5-4; tentatively, D is TRBD1 (5 bases). Germline CDR1 and CDR2: SGHNT and YYREEE (reference sequence). The V and J ends lost 4 bases and 4 bases respectively, with 18 bases between them. This CDR3 spans 16 amino acids. Full variable domain (remainder filled in from reference TRBV5-4 and TRBJ1-5): ETGVTQSPTHLIKTRGQQVTLRCSSQSGHNTVSWYQQALGQGPQFIFQYYREEENGRGNFPPRFSGLQFPNYSSELNVNALELDDSALYLCASSISGGAGNQPQHFGDGTRLSIL.

This chain links TRBV2 with TRBJ2-3; D is ambiguous. V gave up 7 bases and J gave up 9 bases, with 11 bases separating them. The germline V gene has CDR1 SNHLY and CDR2 FYNNEI. This CDR3 has 11 residues. The chain's CDR3 is CASTREQTQYF. In DNA form, the CDR3 reads TGTGCCAGCACCCGAGAGCAAACGCAGTATTTT.

This chain links TRBV27 with TRBJ1-5; no clear D. The length of the CDR3 is 13 residues. CDR1 and CDR2 (germline): MNHEY, SMNVEV (reference sequence). V was shortened by 2 bases and J by 4 bases, with 6 bases between the two germline ends. CDR3 in amino acids: CASSLEENQPQHF. CDR3 bases: TGTGCCAGCAGTTTAGAGGAGAATCAGCCCCAGCATTTT.

The count of this clone is one. This chain uses TRBV7-9 with TRBJ1-2; possible D gene TRBD1, 5 bases. V lost 1 base and J 6 bases, leaving 15 bases between the germline ends. The CDR3 is made up of 15 amino acids. The V gene's germline CDR1 is SEHNR and CDR2 FQNEAQ (reference sequence). The chain's CDR3 is CASSLGGGAQDGYTF. The CDR3 DNA reads TGTGCCAGCAGCTTAGGTGGAGGGGCGCAGGATGGCTACACCTTC. Looking up the rest from reference TRBV7-9 and TRBJ1-2 gives the full variable domain: DTGVSQNPRHKITKRGQNVTFRCDPISEHNRLYWYRQTLGQGPEFLTYFQNEAQLEKSRLLSDRFSAERPKGSFSTLEIQRTEQGDSAMYLCASSLGGGAQDGYTFGSGTRLTVV.

The rearrangement joins TRBV19 to TRBJ1-2; D is undetermined. The CDR3 has 11 residues. V lost 5 bases, J lost 8 bases, and 9 bases lay in between. The germline V gene has CDR1 LNHDA and CDR2 SQIVND (reference sequence). The CDR3 DNA is TGTGCCAGTAGTGGGCCAGTCGGCTACACCTTC. Translation: CASSGPVGYTF. Using reference TRBV19 and TRBJ1-2 for the parts outside the CDR3, the full variable domain is DGGITQSPKYLFRKEGQNVTLSCEQNLNHDAMYWYRQDPGQGLRLIYYSQIVNDFQKGDIAEGYSVSREKKESFPLTVTSAQKNPTAFYLCASSGPVGYTFGSGTRLTVV.

This chain connects TRBV7-2 to TRBJ1-6; 8 bases fit TRBD1. The CDR3 sequence is 14 residues long. Losses at the gene ends were 5 bases for V and 6 bases for J; bases not matched to a gene: 3. Germline CDR1 SGHTA, CDR2 FQGNSA. The CDR3 DNA follows: TGTGCCAGCAGCCGCGGACAGGGTAATTCACCCCTCCACTTT. Translated: CASSRGQGNSPLHF.

The rearrangement joins TRBV5-1 to TRBJ1-3; 9 bases line up with TRBD1. This CDR3 comprises 14 residues. CDR1 is SGHRS and CDR2 is YFSETQ in the germline V gene. J was trimmed by 2 bases and V by 4 bases; bases with no gene match: 1. The CDR3 is CASSRQGAGNTIYF. Written as DNA, the CDR3 is TGCGCCAGCAGCCGACAGGGGGCTGGAAACACCATATATTTT.

This chain joins TRBV13 and TRBJ1-2; a possible D gene is TRBD1 (5 bases). Per germline, CDR1 PRHDT and CDR2 FYEKMQ (reference sequence). Trimming shortened V by 0 bases and J by 2 bases, and 10 bases separated the two germline ends. The CDR3 runs to 15 residues. This CDR3 reads CASSLGTGGNYGYTF. The CDR3, as DNA: TGTGCCAGCAGCTTAGGAACGGGGGGAAACTATGGCTACACCTTC. Supplemented by reference TRBV13 and TRBJ1-2, the full variable domain reads AAGVIQSPRHLIKEKRETATLKCYPIPRHDTVYWYQQGPGQDPQFLISFYEKMQSDKGSIPDRFSAQQFSDYHSELNMSSLELGDSALYFCASSLGTGGNYGYTFGSGTRLTVV.

The chain recombines TRBV6-1 with TRBJ2-1, with TRBD2 matching 10 bases. J gave up 2 bases and V 1 base, and 2 bases lay outside the gene matches. The CDR3 consists of 16 residues. Germline loops: CDR1 MNHNS, CDR2 SASEGT. CDR3: CASSEEGTSAYNEQFF. The CDR3, as DNA: TGTGCCAGCAGTGAAGAGGGGACTAGCGCCTACAATGAGCAGTTCTTC.

This clone was observed once. This chain connects TRBV9 to TRBJ1-5; 11 positions agree with TRBD1. From germline, CDR1 is SGDLS and CDR2 YYNGEE. The CDR3 covers 14 residues. Germline trimming cut 3 bases from V and 8 bases from J; bases unmatched to any gene: 4. CDR3 nucleotides: TGTGCCAGCAGCGGACGGGACAGGGGGGAGCCCCAGCATTTT. Amino acid sequence: CASSGRDRGEPQHF.

This clone has just a few counts. The CDR3 nucleotides read TGTGCCAGCAGCTTGTCTTACAGCCCCTACGAGCAGTACTTC. Its protein is CASSLSYSPYEQYF. The rearrangement joins TRBV5-5 to TRBJ2-7; D gene uncertain. The germline V gene has CDR1 SGHKS and CDR2 YYEKEE (reference sequence). Trimming pared 1 base from V and 2 bases from J, leaving 10 bases between. This CDR3 comprises 14 residues.

The chain uses TRBV6-1 and TRBJ2-1; TRBD2 might be the D (5 bases). V lost 3 bases, J lost 0 bases, and 12 bases lay in between. Germline V gene sequence: CDR1 MNHNS, CDR2 SASEGT. The CDR3 sequence is 16 residues long. CDR3 in DNA: TGTGCCAGCAGTGAGCGACCGGGGAGCTCCTACAATGAGCAGTTCTTC. Protein sequence: CASSERPGSSYNEQFF.